The 18 T cell receptor beta chains below were found in one sample sequenced in a study of molecular identifiers for immune sequencing clone quantification. MiXCR was run by TCRdb on the PCR reads, yielding one entry per CDR3 protein. The table shows under 650,000 distinct CDR3 sequences, with 20% occurring only once. What was sequenced was naive CD8+ T cells from blood, with Jurkat cell RNA spiked in. Specified subset: FACS-sorted CD8+CD4-CCR7+CD45RA+ naive T cells. All receptors derive from a human donor in good health. Some libraries in this study had Jurkat cell RNA spiked in.

Regarding this clonotype: A clone one base away is much larger, so this may be a read error. This sequence joins TRBV14 and TRBJ2-3, with TRBD2 matching 8 bases. CDR3 size: 17 residues. CDR1 is SGHDN, CDR2 FVKESK, per germline. V gave up 4 bases and J gave up 2 bases; unmatched junction bases: 11. For the CDR3, the DNA is TGTGCCAGCAGCCCCTGCCTAGGGACTAGGTTCACAGATACGCAGTATTTT. This gives the protein CASSPCLGTRFTDTQYF.

There are many counts of this clonotype. This chain joins TRBV7-2 and TRBJ2-3; no reliable D call. Trimming left V 5 bases short and J 5 bases short, with 14 bases between. Germline lookup yields CDR1 SGHTA and CDR2 FQGNSA. This CDR3 has 14 residues. The CDR3 DNA is TGTGCCAGCAGCCCAACTATACCCGGAGATACGCAGTATTTT. Encoded protein: CASSPTIPGDTQYF. Full variable domain (remainder filled in from reference TRBV7-2 and TRBJ2-3): GAGVSQSPSNKVTEKGKDVELRCDPISGHTALYWYRQSLGQGLEFLIYFQGNSAPDKSGLPSDRFSAERTGGSVSTLTIQRTQQEDSAVYLCASSPTIPGDTQYFGPGTRLTVL.

Concerning this clonotype: One junction end does not reproduce the germline sequence, and a read error may be involved. The V and J genes are TRBV4-3 and TRBJ1-1; a possible D gene is TRBD1 (6 bases). The CDR3 covers 18 residues. Germline V gene lookup returns CDR1 LGHNA and CDR2 YSLEER. DNA of the CDR3: TGCGGCAGCAGCTCCCCAAAACCGGGACAAGCTATGAACACTGAAGCTTTCTTT. It is translated as CGSSSPKPGQAMNTEAFF.

This clonotype was found many times. The rearrangement links TRBV13 to TRBJ1-2; D is unresolved. The germline V and J ends were trimmed by 1 base and 2 bases, with 5 bases remaining between them. The CDR3 covers 13 residues. Germline V gene sequence: CDR1 PRHDT, CDR2 FYEKMQ (reference sequence). CDR3 sequence: CASSLEENYGYTF. As DNA, the CDR3 is TGTGCCAGCAGCTTAGAAGAAAACTATGGCTACACCTTC.

The chain recombines TRBV13 with TRBJ2-1; 8 nucleotides line up with TRBD1. CDR1 PRHDT and CDR2 FYEKMQ come from the germline V gene (reference sequence). The V and J ends lost 5 bases and 1 base, in that order; junction bases with no gene match: 16. The CDR3 runs 19 residues. As DNA, the CDR3 is TGTGCCAGCAGCGTCAACAGGGGGTCTAGCAGAGCATCCTACAATGAGCAGTTCTTC. This encodes CASSVNRGSSRASYNEQFF.

This clonotype has at least ten counts. The gene calls are TRBV20-1 and TRBJ2-7; perhaps TRBD2 as D (5 bases). This CDR3 comprises 11 residues. Germline assignment: CDR1 DFQATT and CDR2 SNEGSKA (reference sequence). V lost 6 bases to trimming and J lost 6 bases, with 12 bases between them. In DNA form, the CDR3 reads TGCAGTGCCCGACCCGAGGGCGAGCAGTACTTC. The encoded protein is CSARPEGEQYF.

The gene calls are TRBV27 and TRBJ1-2; no reliable D call. Trimming stripped 3 bases from V and 0 bases from J, with 11 bases between. The CDR3 is 15 residues long. Per the germline V gene, CDR1 is MNHEY and CDR2 is SMNVEV (reference sequence). This CDR3 is CASSFYSGANYGYTF. The CDR3 coding sequence is TGTGCCAGCAGTTTCTACAGCGGAGCTAACTATGGCTACACCTTC.

This clonotype was counted many times. This chain links TRBV12-3 or TRBV12-4 with TRBJ1-2, with TRBD1 matching 8 bases. V trimming: 2 bases; J trimming: 8 bases; junction bases outside the gene matches: 13. The CDR3 loop spans 16 amino acids. In nucleotides, the CDR3 is TGTGCCAGCAGTTTAAGTCCGACGTTCGCAGGGGGCGGCTACACCTTC. Encoded protein: CASSLSPTFAGGGYTF.

There are a few counts of this clonotype. Just one base apart from a much larger clone, this may be a read error. The V call is TRBV6-5, the J call TRBJ1-1; D might be TRBD1 (6 bases). The CDR3 contains 16 residues. Germline values: CDR1 MNHEY, CDR2 SVGAGI. The CDR3 DNA sequence: TGTGCCAACAGTTACTCCGGCGGCCCAACAGGGACTGAAGCTTTCTTT. This sequence encodes CANSYSGGPTGTEAFF.

This clonotype was recorded at least ten times. V and J are TRBV6-2 or TRBV6-3 and TRBJ1-5, with D tentatively TRBD1 (6 bases). This CDR3 is built from 15 residues. The V end lost 1 base, the J end lost 5 bases, and 12 bases lay between the germline ends. Per the germline V gene, CDR1 is MNHEY and CDR2 is SVGEGT. CDR3 DNA: TGTGCCAGCAGTTACTTTGAGGGGGGCGATCAGCCCCAGCATTTT. This gives the protein CASSYFEGGDQPQHF.

This clonotype was detected only once. One junction end disagrees with the germline gene, perhaps due to a read error. V usage is TRBV2 and J usage is TRBJ2-7; 7 bases fit TRBD1. There are 13 residues in the CDR3. In germline, CDR1 is SNHLY, CDR2 FYNNEI. The CDR3 nucleotides read TGTGCCAGCAGTGACATGACAGGGAGCGAGCAGCACTTC. It translates to CASSDMTGSEQHF.

This clonotype was recorded at least ten times. This chain uses TRBV6-2 or TRBV6-3 with TRBJ1-1, with D possibly being TRBD1 (5 bases). This CDR3 contains 14 residues. V lost 3 bases, J lost 1 base, and 9 bases lay in between. CDR1 and CDR2 from the germline V gene are MNHEY and SVGEGT. CDR3: CASSYRGRNTEAFF. CDR3 coding DNA: TGTGCCAGCAGTTATAGGGGCCGGAACACTGAAGCTTTCTTT.

Comment on this clonotype: This may come from a read error, since a much larger clone is one base off. The chain uses TRBV7-3 and TRBJ2-3; 8 bases are a match to TRBD1. This CDR3 has 16 residues. Germline lookup yields CDR1 SGHTA and CDR2 FQGTGA. CDR3 in amino acids: CASSLRTGTDTVTQYF. CDR3 in DNA: TGTGCCAGCAGCTTAAGGACAGGGACAGACACAGTTACGCAGTATTTT.

This clonotype has a count of ten or more. This CDR3 reads CASSRPGQGIRANVLTF. As DNA, the CDR3 is TGTGCCAGCAGTCGGCCGGGACAGGGGATAAGGGCCAACGTCCTGACTTTC. V and J are TRBV7-9 and TRBJ2-6; TRBD1 aligns across 10 bases. The CDR3 extends over 17 amino acids. Germline trimming cut 6 bases from V and 5 bases from J; bases unmatched to any gene: 10. The germline V gene has CDR1 SEHNR and CDR2 FQNEAQ (reference sequence).

V usage is TRBV29-1 and J usage is TRBJ2-7; D gene unclear. Trimming cost V 2 bases and J 2 bases, with 7 bases left between them. CDR3 length: 12 residues. CDR1 is SQVTM and CDR2 is ANQGSEA in the germline V gene. CDR3 sequence reads: CSVEIAPYEQYF. The DNA for the CDR3 is TGCAGCGTTGAAATAGCTCCCTACGAGCAGTACTTC.

On this clonotype: This CDR3 fails to terminate in the conserved phenylalanine or tryptophan, so it likely reflects a read error. The chain has TRBV5-4 and TRBJ1-2, with a tentative D call TRBD1 (6 bases). The CDR3 covers 13 residues. Germline V gives CDR1 SGHNT, CDR2 YYREEE (reference sequence). V was pared by 4 bases and J by 8 bases, with 15 bases between. CDR3 sequence: CASSTTGMRGYTL. The CDR3 nucleotides are TGTGCCAGCAGCACAACAGGGATGAGGGGCTACACCCTC.

Remarks on this clonotype: This may come from a read error, since a much larger clone is one base off. The genes are TRBV20-1 and TRBJ1-2, with D uncertain. V lost 0 bases, J lost 5 bases, and 13 bases lay in between. Germline V gene sequence: CDR1 DFQATT, CDR2 SNEGSKA (reference sequence). This CDR3 comprises 14 residues. The chain's CDR3 is CSARDPGGEYGYTF. In DNA form, the CDR3 reads TGCAGTGCTAGAGACCCCGGCGGGGAGTATGGCTACACCTTC.

The chain combines TRBV28 with TRBJ2-7; D gene uncertain. V gave up 6 bases and J gave up 6 bases, with 15 bases separating them. The CDR3 runs to 13 residues. Per the germline V gene, CDR1 is MDHEN and CDR2 is SYDVKM. CDR3 amino acids: CASSPVLTCEQYF. CDR3 nucleotide sequence: TGTGCCAGCAGCCCGGTATTGACCTGCGAGCAGTACTTC.